Following are 18 T cell receptor beta chains from one sample sequenced in a study of cytomegalovirus exposure and HLA in healthy donors. Use of 60 Vbeta and 13 Jbeta primers characterized the PCR. Sequencing was performed with immunoSEQ multiplex PCR; in TCRdb, only in-frame clones are kept and a portion is missing. This table holds tens of thousands of clones, roughly 67% found once. Sample: PBMCs. These receptor sequences come from a middle-aged man in good health and CMV-seropositive.

The genes are TRBV19 and TRBJ2-1; 7 bases map to TRBD1. There are 14 residues in the CDR3. Germline-derived CDR1 and CDR2 are LNHDA and SQIVND (reference sequence). The V gene end was trimmed by 3 bases and the J gene end by 8 bases; junction bases not matched to a gene: 7. The CDR3 region has the DNA TGTGCCAGTAGTATGAGGGGGCAGAGGGATGAGCAGTTCTTC. Protein: CASSMRGQRDEQFF.

The DNA of the CDR3 is TGTGCCAGCAGCTTAGACAGGGGGTATGTTTCACCCCTCCACTTT. It translates to CASSLDRGYVSPLHF. This chain joins TRBV13 and TRBJ1-6, with TRBD1 identical over 8 bases. V trimming: 1 base; J trimming: 9 bases; junction bases outside the gene matches: 5. The CDR3 loop spans 15 amino acids. The germline V gene has CDR1 PRHDT and CDR2 FYEKMQ (reference sequence).

This chain uses TRBV7-3 with TRBJ2-5; maybe TRBD1 (6 bases). V gave up 5 bases and J gave up 6 bases, with 16 bases separating them. This CDR3 spans 14 amino acids. Germline V CDR1 and CDR2: SGHTA, FQGTGA. The CDR3 is CASSPEGGVKTQYF. The CDR3, as DNA: TGTGCCAGCAGCCCAGAAGGGGGTGTAAAGACCCAGTACTTC.

J is TRBJ1-1 and V is TRBV10-1; 7 bases are a match to TRBD1. V lost 4 bases to trimming and J lost 3 bases; unmatched junction nucleotides: 8. Per the germline V gene, CDR1 is WNHNN and CDR2 is SYGVQD (reference sequence). This CDR3 is built from 15 residues. The CDR3 nucleotides read TGCGCCAGCAGTGGAAAAGGACAGGATTACACTGAAGCTTTCTTT. This codes for CASSGKGQDYTEAFF.

This clone was found a few times. This sequence joins TRBV5-1 and TRBJ2-3; TRBD1 is a possible D gene (6 bases). V was clipped by 4 bases and J by 2 bases, with 11 bases between them. CDR1 and CDR2 (germline): SGHRS, YFSETQ. The CDR3 is made up of 14 amino acids. The CDR3 sequence: CASSDQGPTDTQYF. DNA for the CDR3: TGCGCCAGCAGCGACCAGGGGCCCACAGATACGCAGTATTTT.

The chain has TRBV7-8 and TRBJ2-1; D is undetermined. Per germline, CDR1 SGHVS and CDR2 FQNEAQ. CDR3 length equals 11 residues. Trimming pared 7 bases from V and 7 bases from J, leaving 8 bases between. Here the CDR3 DNA reads TGTGCCAGCACCACTGATAATGAGCAGTTCTTC. Encoded protein: CASTTDNEQFF. Full variable domain (remainder filled in from reference TRBV7-8 and TRBJ2-1): GAGVSQSPRYKVAKRGQDVALRCDPISGHVSLFWYQQALGQGPEFLTYFQNEAQLDKSGLPSDRFFAERPEGSVSTLKIQRTQQEDSAVYLCASTTDNEQFFGPGTRLTVL.

This clone was counted only a few times. The chain couples TRBV28 to TRBJ1-6, with D perhaps matching TRBD1 (6 bases). Per the germline V gene, CDR1 is MDHEN and CDR2 is SYDVKM. The V and J ends lost 8 bases and 0 bases respectively, with 17 bases between them. The CDR3 has 17 residues. Written as DNA, the CDR3 is TGTGCCAGCGCCCTGGACAGCGGAAGCTCCTATAATTCACCCCTCCACTTT. Translation: CASALDSGSSYNSPLHF.

The V gene is TRBV12-5, the J gene TRBJ2-2, with 8 bases aligning to TRBD1. Germline lookup yields CDR1 LGHNT and CDR2 FRNRAP. This CDR3 has 17 amino acids. J gave up 1 base and V 0 bases, and 4 bases lay outside the gene matches. CDR3 amino acids: CASGLVRTGLNTGELFF. CDR3 coding DNA: TGTGCTAGTGGTTTGGTACGGACAGGGCTGAACACCGGGGAGCTGTTTTTT.

The V gene is TRBV5-1, the J gene TRBJ2-3, with TRBD2 matching 11 bases. With V trimmed by 6 bases and J by 3 bases, 6 bases remained unmatched. Germline V lookup: CDR1 SGHRS, CDR2 YFSETQ. This CDR3 has 15 amino acids. The CDR3, as DNA: TGCGCCAGCACCCCGCTAGCGGGAGGAACAGATACGCAGTATTTT. Amino acids: CASTPLAGGTDTQYF.

The V gene is TRBV4-1, the J gene TRBJ1-1, with D tentatively TRBD1 (6 bases). This CDR3 region has 14 residues. V was pared by 4 bases and J by 2 bases, with 11 bases between. The V gene's germline CDR1 is MGHRA and CDR2 YSYEKL. The CDR3 nucleotides read TGCGCCAGCAGCCCCCGAGGGGGAAACACTGAAGCTTTCTTT. It yields the protein CASSPRGGNTEAFF.

V gene TRBV30 combines with J gene TRBJ1-2; TRBD1 agrees at 9 bases. Germline V gene lookup returns CDR1 GTSNPN and CDR2 SVGIG (reference sequence). The CDR3 sequence is 13 residues long. Trimming cost V 5 bases and J 1 base; bases outside gene matches: 2. In nucleotides, the CDR3 is TGTGCCTGGGGGACAGGGCGTAACTATGGCTACACCTTC. Amino acids: CAWGTGRNYGYTF.

The CDR3 sequence is CASSLTGRTEAFF. The CDR3 DNA is TGTGCCAGCAGCTTAACGGGGCGCACTGAAGCTTTCTTT. The rearrangement uses TRBV7-3 and TRBJ1-1; D may be TRBD1 (5 bases). Germline loops: CDR1 SGHTA, CDR2 FQGTGA. V shed 0 bases and J shed 4 bases, with 6 bases lying between them. The CDR3 totals 13 residues.

This clone was detected only a few times. The chain couples TRBV4-1 to TRBJ2-2; 9 bases map to TRBD1. The CDR3 has 16 residues. The J segment lost 4 bases and the V segment lost 3 bases, leaving 6 bases of the junction unmatched. Germline values: CDR1 MGHRA, CDR2 YSYEKL. The CDR3 loop reads CASSHPTTGGTGELFF. The DNA for the CDR3 is TGCGCCAGCAGCCATCCTACGACAGGGGGCACCGGGGAGCTGTTTTTT.

The genes are TRBV4-2 and TRBJ2-3, with 7 bases fitting TRBD1. Germline V gives CDR1 LGHNA, CDR2 YNFKEQ. The CDR3 runs 15 residues. J was trimmed by 4 bases and V by 1 base; bases with no gene match: 5. The chain's CDR3 is CASSQGTGPPDTQYF. The CDR3 DNA sequence: TGTGCCAGCAGCCAAGGGACAGGCCCCCCAGATACGCAGTATTTT.

The J gene is TRBJ2-6, the V gene TRBV5-1; D gene ambiguous. This CDR3 spans 13 amino acids. V lost 4 bases and J lost 5, with 7 bases in between. The germline gives CDR1 SGHRS, CDR2 YFSETQ. Written as DNA, the CDR3 is TGCGCCAGCAGCCTGGGTAGGGCCAACGTCCTGACTTTC. Protein sequence: CASSLGRANVLTF. The full variable domain, completed using reference TRBV5-1 and TRBJ2-6, is KAGVTQTPRYLIKTRGQQVTLSCSPISGHRSVSWYQQTPGQGLQFLFEYFSETQRNKGNFPGRFSGRQFSNSRSEMNVSTLELGDSALYLCASSLGRANVLTFGAGSRLTVL.

This clone occurred a few times. This chain connects TRBV6-6 to TRBJ1-1; 8 nucleotides line up with TRBD1. The junction had 6 bases not matched to a gene; V was cut back by 2 bases and J by 4 bases. There are 15 residues in the CDR3. Germline V gene data show CDR1 as MNHNY and CDR2 as SVGAGI (reference sequence). CDR3 coding DNA: TGTGCCAGCAGTTACCCCCAGGACAGGGCCACTGAAGCTTTCTTT. Residues: CASSYPQDRATEAFF.

The V call is TRBV5-1, the J call TRBJ1-4; maybe TRBD1 (5 bases). The germline V gene encodes CDR1 SGHRS and CDR2 YFSETQ. The CDR3 is 13 amino acids. V was pared by 2 bases and J by 3 bases, with 5 bases between. The CDR3: CASSFRANEKLFF. The CDR3 nucleotides are TGCGCCAGCAGCTTCAGGGCTAATGAAAAACTGTTTTTT.

The chain recombines TRBV27 with TRBJ1-1; no firm D call. The CDR3 is 17 amino acids. Germline CDR1 is MNHEY and CDR2 is SMNVEV (reference sequence). Trimming shortened V by 4 bases and J by 0 bases, and 18 bases separated the two germline ends. In DNA, the CDR3 is TGTGCCAGCAGTTATGTCCCCTCCCAGGCTATGAACACTGAAGCTTTCTTT. Amino acids: CASSYVPSQAMNTEAFF.